This T cell receptor beta chain came from a study of blood T cell repertoires in COVID-19. Study summary: Sample material is recorded as cDNA or gDNA derived from T cells, B-cell-depleted T cells, or PBMCs.

Sequencing was performed with immunoSEQ multiplex PCR; in TCRdb, only in-frame clones are kept and a portion is missing. The sample has approximately 350,000 clones, around 87% seen once. Enrolled through a virtual design, the participants were between roughly 18 and 90 years of age and came from about two dozen US areas. The CDR3 length is 14 residues. Per germline, CDR1 LGHDT and CDR2 YNNKEL (reference sequence). V gave up 6 bases and J gave up 5 bases; unmatched junction bases: 4. The chain links TRBV3-1 (or the pseudogene TRBV3-2) to TRBJ2-2, with TRBD2 matching over 9 bases. The receptor was isolated from a man younger than 30 who had recovered from COVID-19. The sample was PBMCs or T cells enriched from blood (not recorded which). In nucleotides, the CDR3 is TGTGCCAGCAGGGGGGGACTAGCTACCGGGGAGCTGTTTTTT. Its translation: CASRGGLATGELFF.